The text below deals with one TCR beta chain. Here immunoSEQ multiplex PCR was the method, and the copy in TCRdb shows in-frame clones only, minus some. This sample has tens of thousands of clones; about four fifths occur once, and the top ten carry roughly 1.5%. Treatment defined: preoperative locoregional IRX-2 cytokine immunotherapy. This phase Ib study tested locoregional IRX-2 cytokine immunotherapy given before surgery. This sample was included in a study of preoperative IRX-2 immunotherapy in early breast cancer. CDR3 size: 16 residues. Per germline, CDR1 LNHNV and CDR2 YYDKDF (reference sequence). V lost 0 bases and J lost 5; bases outside the gene matches: 6.

The origin of this receptor is a human donor with breast cancer. V is TRBV15 and J is TRBJ2-5; 10 bases are shared with TRBD2. Material: lymph node tissue, obtained after IRX-2 immunotherapy. Here the CDR3 DNA reads TGTGCCACCAGCAGAGAAGTCCTAGCGGGGGTGGAGACCCAGTACTTC. Translating gives CATSREVLAGVETQYF.